These 9 T cell receptor beta chains came from one sample sequenced in a study of blood T cell repertoires in COVID-19. Assay used: immunoSEQ multiplex PCR; TCRdb lists only in-frame clones, some missing. The table lists 150,000 to 200,000 clones, less than 85% of them singletons. Sequenced input: peripheral blood. These receptors were taken from a human donor with acute or convalescent COVID-19. The donor label of this sample is uncertain.

The chain links TRBV5-1 to TRBJ1-6, with a tentative D call TRBD1 (5 bases). Deletions cut 0 bases from V and 7 bases from J, with 17 bases between. In germline, CDR1 is SGHRS, CDR2 YFSETQ. CDR3 size: 17 residues. CDR3 region: CASSLETGRRGNSPLHF. The CDR3, as DNA: TGCGCCAGCAGCTTGGAAACGGGGCGGAGGGGAAATTCACCCCTCCACTTT.

This sequence joins TRBV19 and TRBJ2-4; perhaps TRBD2 as D (5 bases). CDR3 length equals 13 residues. V lost 6 bases and J 13 bases, leaving 19 bases between the germline ends. Germline-derived CDR1 and CDR2 are LNHDA and SQIVND (reference sequence). The CDR3 loop reads CASRTNEGGPQYF. For the CDR3, the DNA is TGTGCCAGTAGGACCAACGAGGGCGGGCCGCAGTACTTC.

This clone was detected once. This chain connects TRBV18 to TRBJ2-1; tentative D call: TRBD1 (6 bases). The CDR3 covers 15 residues. Trimming took 5 bases from V and 1 from J, leaving 12 bases between them. Germline loops: CDR1 KGHSH, CDR2 LQKENI. The CDR3 loop is CASSAGTPSYNEQFF. The CDR3 bases are TGTGCCAGCTCAGCCGGGACACCTTCCTACAATGAGCAGTTCTTC.

The CDR3 DNA reads as TGCGCCAGCAGCCTATTATTAGGGGTTGGAAATCAGCCCCAGCATTTT. It encodes CASSLLLGVGNQPQHF. The gene calls are TRBV4-1 and TRBJ1-5, with D maybe TRBD1 (5 bases). Germline assignment: CDR1 MGHRA and CDR2 YSYEKL. This CDR3 is built from 16 residues. V was trimmed by 4 bases and J by 4 bases, leaving 17 bases between them.

The chain uses TRBV9 and TRBJ2-7; TRBD1 matches at 9 bases. Germline CDR1 is SGDLS and CDR2 is YYNGEE. CDR3 length: 15 amino acids. V shed 0 bases and J 6 bases; nucleotides not matched to a gene: 7. The CDR3 spells CASSVEPQGAGEQYF. As DNA, the CDR3 is TGTGCCAGCAGCGTAGAGCCACAGGGGGCCGGCGAGCAGTACTTC.

In its sample, this clone was seen a few times. Other DNA sequences within the sample encode an identical CDR3. The gene calls are TRBV2 and TRBJ1-6; 8 positions agree with TRBD1. This CDR3 spans 15 amino acids. Germline V CDR1 and CDR2: SNHLY, FYNNEI. V dropped 1 base and J dropped 7; count of bases not matched to a gene: 3. The DNA for the CDR3 is TGTGCCAGCAGTGAAGGGACAGGGCGGAATTCACCCCTCCACTTT. Protein sequence: CASSEGTGRNSPLHF. Full variable domain (rest looked up from reference TRBV2 and TRBJ1-6): EPEVTQTPSHQVTQMGQEVILRCVPISNHLYFYWYRQILGQKVEFLVSFYNNEISEKSEIFDDQFSVERPDGSNFTLKIRSTKLEDSAMYFCASSEGTGRNSPLHFGNGTRLTVT.

The CDR3 coding sequence is TGTGCCAGCAGCCCATCAGCCGGGAACTCGTTCGTCTACAATGAGCAGTTCTTC. It codes for CASSPSAGNSFVYNEQFF. This rearrangement joins TRBV11-2 to TRBJ2-1; possible D gene TRBD2, 5 bases. CDR1 and CDR2 (germline): SGHAT, FQNNGV. The CDR3 contains 18 residues. V was cut by 5 bases and J by 3 bases, with 23 bases left in between.

This clone was seen a handful of times. V gene TRBV29-1 combines with J gene TRBJ2-3, with D possibly TRBD2 on 6 matching bases. V was cut by 0 bases and J by 2 bases, with 12 bases left in between. CDR1 and CDR2 (germline): SQVTM, ANQGSEA. The CDR3 is made up of 15 amino acids. The CDR3 sequence: CSVEDQEGLTDTQYF. The CDR3, as DNA: TGCAGCGTTGAAGATCAGGAGGGACTCACAGATACGCAGTATTTT.

This clone has just a few counts. The chain uses TRBV30 and TRBJ1-6, with D tentatively TRBD1 (6 bases). The CDR3 contains 17 residues. Trimming removed 6 bases from V and 0 bases from J, with 18 bases in between. Germline CDR1 is GTSNPN and CDR2 is SVGIG (reference sequence). The chain's CDR3 is CACPARQGSSYNSPLHF. The CDR3 coding sequence is TGTGCCTGCCCTGCTCGGCAGGGGAGCTCCTATAATTCACCCCTCCACTTT.